This TCR beta chain was profiled in a study of blood T cell repertoires in COVID-19. Background on the study: The United States, Italy and Spain supplied acute and convalescent COVID-19 samples. PBMCs, B-cell-depleted T cells, or T cells provided the cDNA or gDNA that made up the material.

This CDR3 region has 13 residues. Germline assignment: CDR1 SGHRS and CDR2 YFSETQ. Trimming stripped 5 bases from V and 0 bases from J, with 8 bases between. Authors' analysis steps: Reference gene primer amplification in the assay estimated nucleated cell counts. This table comes from immunoSEQ multiplex PCR, and its TCRdb copy is limited to in-frame clones, with some not included. V and J calls and clone size come straight from that table; D and trimming were deduced from the DNA. Of 300,000 to 400,000 clones in the sample, roughly 90% were seen once. The V call is TRBV5-1, the J call TRBJ1-2, with D perhaps matching TRBD1 (5 bases). Input material: peripheral blood. This sequence was found in a woman in her 50s with active or convalescent COVID-19. Here the CDR3 reads CASSVRANYGYTF. The CDR3 bases are TGCGCCAGCAGTGTCAGGGCTAACTATGGCTACACCTTC.